Listed here is a single T cell receptor (beta chain). This specimen comes from a study of CD8 T cells in Susac syndrome. RNA in amounts of roughly 0.5 to 1 ug was reverse transcribed with random hexamers. Amplification of TCR beta CDR3 by immunoSEQ multiplex PCR spanned 54 Vbeta and 13 Jbeta. TCRdb recomputed calls from the immunoSEQ multiplex PCR reads with MiXCR, one row per CDR3 protein. The repertoire holds under 200,000 distinct CDR3 sequences, with 85% to 95% as singletons. Per germline, CDR1 GTSNPN and CDR2 SVGIG (reference sequence). Trimming removed 5 bases at V and 6 bases at J, with 13 bases between. CDR3 length: 12 residues.

The clonotype originates from a human donor in good health. The J gene is TRBJ1-1, the V gene TRBV30; no firm D call. Material for sequencing was CD4+ T cells from PBMCs. CDR3 nucleotide sequence: TGTGCCTGGCATCGTCCATCCGCTGAAGCTTTCTTT. Its protein is CAWHRPSAEAFF. The full variable domain, in which reference TRBV30 and TRBJ1-1 provide the parts outside the CDR3, is SQTIHQWPATLVQPVGSPLSLECTVEGTSNPNLYWYRQAAGRGLQLLFYSVGIGQISSEVPQNLSASRPQDRQFILSSKKLLLSDSGFYLCAWHRPSAEAFFGQGTRLTVV.